These 16 T cell receptor beta chains came from one sample sequenced in a study of blood T cell repertoires in COVID-19. Using immunoSEQ multiplex PCR, the repertoire was profiled, and TCRdb retains in-frame clones only, with some absent. The data contain some 220,000 clones, 84% of them singletons. Specimen: peripheral blood. These receptors originate from a man aged 45-65 years with acute or convalescent COVID-19.

The chain's CDR3 is CATSSQQITNYGYTF. CDR3 DNA sequence: TGTGCCACCAGCAGTCAACAGATAACTAACTATGGCTACACCTTC. The gene calls are TRBV15 and TRBJ1-2; D remains ambiguous. The CDR3 is 15 amino acids. The V and J ends lost 3 bases and 0 bases respectively, with 11 bases between them. Germline CDR1 is LNHNV and CDR2 is YYDKDF (reference sequence).

The V gene is TRBV6-5, the J gene TRBJ1-3; D is undetermined. The V end was cut by 2 bases, the J end by 2 bases, with 10 bases between. The CDR3 is made up of 15 amino acids. Germline V CDR1 and CDR2: MNHEY, SVGAGI. The CDR3: CASSYQRAAGNTIYF. The CDR3 DNA is TGTGCCAGCAGTTACCAGCGGGCGGCTGGAAACACCATATATTTT.

This clone was seen just once. The chain uses TRBV6-5 and TRBJ1-3; D not certain. Germline CDR1 reads MNHEY; CDR2 reads SVGAGI. V was shortened by 7 bases and J by 0 bases, with 7 bases between the two germline ends. The CDR3 length is 13 residues. The CDR3 DNA reads as TGTGCCAGCAATACAGTCTCTGGAAACACCATATATTTT. Translating it yields CASNTVSGNTIYF.

The chain carries TRBV9 and TRBJ2-3; 8 positions agree with TRBD1. Per germline, CDR1 SGDLS and CDR2 YYNGEE. After removal of 3 bases from V and 3 bases from J, the junction contained 12 bases not matched to a gene. This CDR3 has 17 amino acids. DNA for the CDR3: TGTGCCAGCAGCGCCCCCTTAGACAGGGGAGCGACAGATACGCAGTATTTT. Translating gives CASSAPLDRGATDTQYF.

The J gene is TRBJ1-5, the V gene TRBV4-2, with D possibly TRBD1 on 6 matching bases. V shed 0 bases and J shed 6 bases, with 18 bases lying between them. The germline V gene encodes CDR1 LGHNA and CDR2 YNFKEQ. This CDR3 is built from 17 residues. The CDR3 loop is CASSQDPAGGPGQPQHF. Written as DNA, the CDR3 is TGTGCCAGCAGCCAAGATCCGGCGGGGGGGCCAGGTCAGCCCCAGCATTTT.

In its sample, this clone was seen once. The V gene is TRBV15, the J gene TRBJ1-5; 12 bases are a match to TRBD1. Trimming cost V 7 bases and J 7 bases; bases outside gene matches: 8. The CDR3 has 15 amino acids. Germline V gene lookup returns CDR1 LNHNV and CDR2 YYDKDF (reference sequence). The CDR3 is CATTPRDRGPQPQHF. The CDR3 bases are TGTGCCACCACCCCCCGGGACAGGGGGCCCCAGCCCCAGCATTTT. The entire variable domain, with the rest obtained from reference TRBV15 and TRBJ1-5, is as follows: DAMVIQNPRYQVTQFGKPVTLSCSQTLNHNVMYWYQQKSSQAPKLLFHYYDKDFNNEADTPDNFQSRRPNTSFCFLDIRSPGLGDTAMYLCATTPRDRGPQPQHFGDGTRLSIL.

A note on this clone: Other DNA sequences in the sample encode the same CDR3. V and J are TRBV28 and TRBJ2-7; D is perhaps TRBD2 (6 bases). Germline assignment: CDR1 MDHEN and CDR2 SYDVKM. V lost 6 bases and J lost 0, with 6 bases in between. The CDR3 is made up of 12 amino acids. In nucleotides, the CDR3 is TGTGCCAGCAGGACTAGCTCCTACGAGCAGTACTTC. Translated: CASRTSSYEQYF.

This rearrangement joins TRBV19 to TRBJ1-1, with no clear D. The CDR3 length is 14 residues. The V end lost 7 bases, the J end lost 0 bases, and 12 bases lay between the germline ends. Per germline, CDR1 LNHDA and CDR2 SQIVND (reference sequence). The CDR3 is CASIGSHMNTEAFF. The DNA of the CDR3 is TGTGCCAGTATCGGGTCTCACATGAACACTGAAGCTTTCTTT.

The V gene is TRBV7-9, the J gene TRBJ2-4; TRBD2 matches 11 bases. V lost 5 bases and J lost 1; bases outside the gene matches: 10. Per the germline V gene, CDR1 is SEHNR and CDR2 is FQNEAQ (reference sequence). The CDR3 has 18 amino acids. CDR3 nucleotides: TGTGCCAGCAGCCCAGGGGCTAGCGGGGGGCCGGCCAAAAACATTCAGTACTTC. Translation: CASSPGASGGPAKNIQYF.

The rearrangement joins TRBV30 to TRBJ2-7; perhaps TRBD1 as D (5 bases). The CDR3 extends over 15 amino acids. Germline V lookup: CDR1 GTSNPN, CDR2 SVGIG (reference sequence). The V and J ends lost 2 bases and 1 base respectively, with 15 bases between them. Here the CDR3 reads CAWSTSAGRSYEQYF. CDR3 nucleotides: TGTGCCTGGAGTACTTCGGCAGGGCGGTCCTACGAGCAGTACTTC.

This chain uses TRBV13 with TRBJ1-6; 7 nucleotides match TRBD1. This CDR3 region has 14 residues. Germline-derived CDR1 and CDR2 are PRHDT and FYEKMQ (reference sequence). V lost 0 bases to trimming and J lost 10 bases; unmatched junction nucleotides: 3. CDR3 nucleotide sequence: TGTGCCAGCAGCTTAGGACAGGGGATGTCACCCCTCCACTTT. Encoded protein: CASSLGQGMSPLHF.

V is TRBV6-5 and J is TRBJ2-3, with 11 nucleotides matching TRBD1. Per germline, CDR1 MNHEY and CDR2 SVGAGI. CDR3 size: 13 residues. After removal of 6 bases from V and 4 bases from J, the junction contained 0 bases not matched to a gene. This CDR3 is CASRDRGPDTQYF. CDR3 nucleotide sequence: TGTGCCAGCAGGGACAGGGGGCCAGATACGCAGTATTTT.

V and J are TRBV6-5 and TRBJ2-2; 10 bases are a match to TRBD2. V shed 6 bases, J shed 5 bases, and the junction held 6 bases outside the gene matches. The CDR3 covers 15 residues. The germline V gene encodes CDR1 MNHEY and CDR2 SVGAGI. CDR3 DNA sequence: TGTGCCAGCAGAACCGGGACTAGCGTTACCGGGGAGCTGTTTTTT. Its protein is CASRTGTSVTGELFF.

This chain links TRBV5-1 with TRBJ2-6; 10 positions agree with TRBD1. This CDR3 comprises 17 residues. Germline lookup yields CDR1 SGHRS and CDR2 YFSETQ. Unmatched junction bases numbered 4, after V lost 2 bases and J lost 2 bases. In nucleotides, the CDR3 is TGCGCCAGCAGCTTCGGGGACAGGGGTACTGGGGCCAACGTCCTGACTTTC. This sequence encodes CASSFGDRGTGANVLTF.

This clone appeared once. The V call is TRBV27, the J call TRBJ1-1, with TRBD1 matching 8 bases. Trimming cost V 7 bases and J 5 bases; bases outside gene matches: 9. The CDR3 is 14 amino acids. From germline, CDR1 is MNHEY and CDR2 SMNVEV (reference sequence). In DNA, the CDR3 is TGTGCCAGCAATGACAGGGGCGCGGGGACTGAAGCTTTCTTT. This translates into CASNDRGAGTEAFF.

V and J are TRBV29-1 and TRBJ2-1; 11 bases are shared with TRBD2. The trim removed 6 bases at V and 0 bases at J, leaving 7 bases unmatched. From germline, CDR1 is SQVTM and CDR2 ANQGSEA. The CDR3 has 16 amino acids. Here the CDR3 DNA reads TGCAGCGTACTGTTAGCGGGAGGGTTCTCCTACAATGAGCAGTTCTTC. Translating it yields CSVLLAGGFSYNEQFF.